Here is one TCR beta chain with its context. The antigen is undetermined. This record belongs to a study of Ad26.COV2.S vaccination and SARS-CoV-2 variants. Study summary: The study gave Ad26.COV2.S intramuscularly, once or twice 56 days apart.

Profiled with immunoSEQ multiplex PCR; TCRdb holds only in-frame clones, not every one. The sample has about 680,000 clones; more than 70% are singletons. Regarding the study as a whole: Assessments of TCR breadth and depth may have underestimated the total T cell responses.

Specified treatment: 15 to 20 received Ad26.COV2.S at low or high dose, single or two shots; about 5 received placebo; per-sample allocation not given. Day 63 after the first vaccine or placebo injection was the time point for sampling. Cohort 1b enrolled adults aged 18-55 years in Boston. An Ad26 vector expressing Wuhan-strain SARS-CoV-2 spike served as the vaccine. The germline gives CDR1 ENHRY, CDR2 SYGVKD. This CDR3 has 17 residues. V shed 6 bases and J 1 base; nucleotides not matched to a gene: 10. The receptor was isolated from a person aged 18-60 years who received the Ad26.COV2.S COVID-19 vaccine or a placebo. Sequencing was performed on peripheral blood, taken in a trial of Ad26.COV2.S vaccine versus placebo. J is TRBJ2-2 and V is TRBV10-3, with TRBD1 identical over 8 bases. CDR3 residues: CAIRSPFGQGNTGELFF. The CDR3, as DNA: TGTGCCATCAGGAGCCCCTTCGGACAGGGGAACACCGGGGAGCTGTTTTTT.